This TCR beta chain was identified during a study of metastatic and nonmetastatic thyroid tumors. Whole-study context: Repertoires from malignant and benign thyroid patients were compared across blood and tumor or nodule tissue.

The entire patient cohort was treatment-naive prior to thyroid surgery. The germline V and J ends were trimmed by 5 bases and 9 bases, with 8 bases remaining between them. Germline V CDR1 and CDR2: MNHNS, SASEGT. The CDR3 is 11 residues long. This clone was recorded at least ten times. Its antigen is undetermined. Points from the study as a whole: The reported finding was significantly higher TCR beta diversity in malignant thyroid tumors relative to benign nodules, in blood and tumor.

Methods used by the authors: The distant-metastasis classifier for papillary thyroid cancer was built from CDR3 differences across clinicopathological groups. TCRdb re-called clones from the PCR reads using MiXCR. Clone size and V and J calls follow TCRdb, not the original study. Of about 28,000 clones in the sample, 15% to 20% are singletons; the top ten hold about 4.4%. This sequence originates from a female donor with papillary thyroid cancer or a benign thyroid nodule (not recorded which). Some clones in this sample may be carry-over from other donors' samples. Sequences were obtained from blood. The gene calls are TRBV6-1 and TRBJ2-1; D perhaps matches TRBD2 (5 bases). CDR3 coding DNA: TGTGCCAGCAGTTATGGAGGTGAGCAGTTCTTC. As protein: CASSYGGEQFF.